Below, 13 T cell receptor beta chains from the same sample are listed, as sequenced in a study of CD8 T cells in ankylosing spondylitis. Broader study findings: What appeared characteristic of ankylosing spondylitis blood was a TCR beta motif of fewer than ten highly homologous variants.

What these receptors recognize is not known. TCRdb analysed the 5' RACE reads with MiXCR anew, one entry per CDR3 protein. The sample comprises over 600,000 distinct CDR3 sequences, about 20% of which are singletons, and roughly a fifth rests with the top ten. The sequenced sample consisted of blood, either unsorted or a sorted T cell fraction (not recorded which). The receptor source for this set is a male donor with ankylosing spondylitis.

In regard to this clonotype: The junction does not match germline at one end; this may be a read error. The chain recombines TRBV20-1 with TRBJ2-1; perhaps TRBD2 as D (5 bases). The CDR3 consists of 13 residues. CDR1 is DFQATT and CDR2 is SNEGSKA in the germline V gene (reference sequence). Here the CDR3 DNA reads TGCAGTGCTCGAGAATGGCCAGCGGATGAGCAGTTCTTC. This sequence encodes CSAREWPADEQFF.

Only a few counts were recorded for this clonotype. CDR3 loop: CASSLNTGSNEKLFF. The CDR3 coding sequence is TGCGCCAGCAGCTTAAATACAGGGTCTAATGAAAAACTGTTTTTT. The rearrangement links TRBV5-1 to TRBJ1-4; weak D call: TRBD1 (6 bases). Trimming removed 2 bases at V and 3 bases at J, with 11 bases between. Per germline, CDR1 SGHRS and CDR2 YFSETQ. The CDR3 has 15 amino acids.

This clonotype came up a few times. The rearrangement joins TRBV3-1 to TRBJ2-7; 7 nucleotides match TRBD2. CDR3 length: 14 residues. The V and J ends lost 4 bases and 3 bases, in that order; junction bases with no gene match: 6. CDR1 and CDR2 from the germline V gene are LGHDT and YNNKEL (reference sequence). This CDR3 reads CASSLREENYEQYF. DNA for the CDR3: TGTGCCAGCAGCCTTCGGGAGGAGAACTACGAGCAGTACTTC.

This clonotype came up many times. CDR3 in DNA: TGTGCCAGCAGCGAGGGGCTGAACTATGGCTACACCTTC. Translating gives CASSEGLNYGYTF. This sequence joins TRBV7-9 and TRBJ1-2, with TRBD1 as a possible D gene (5 bases). Germline CDR1 reads SEHNR; CDR2 reads FQNEAQ (reference sequence). Between the trimmed V and J ends, which lost 5 bases and 2 bases, there was a span of 9 bases. The CDR3 consists of 13 residues. The full variable domain, in which reference TRBV7-9 and TRBJ1-2 provide the parts outside the CDR3, is DTGVSQNPRHKITKRGQNVTFRCDPISEHNRLYWYRQTLGQGPEFLTYFQNEAQLEKSRLLSDRFSAERPKGSFSTLEIQRTEQGDSAMYLCASSEGLNYGYTFGSGTRLTVV.

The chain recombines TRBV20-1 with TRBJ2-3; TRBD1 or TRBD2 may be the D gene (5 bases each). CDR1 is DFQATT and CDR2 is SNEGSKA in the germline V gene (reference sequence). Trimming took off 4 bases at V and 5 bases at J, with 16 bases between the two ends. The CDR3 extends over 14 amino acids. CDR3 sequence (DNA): TGCAGTGCTACAAGGGGAGTAGGGGTAGATACGCAGTATTTT. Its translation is CSATRGVGVDTQYF.

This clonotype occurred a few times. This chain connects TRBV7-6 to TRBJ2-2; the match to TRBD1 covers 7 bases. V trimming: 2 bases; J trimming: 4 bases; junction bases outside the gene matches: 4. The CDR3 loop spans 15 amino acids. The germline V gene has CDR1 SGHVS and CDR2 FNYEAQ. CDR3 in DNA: TGTGCCAGCAGCTTATTCGGACAGGTCACCGGGGAGCTGTTTTTT. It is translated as CASSLFGQVTGELFF.

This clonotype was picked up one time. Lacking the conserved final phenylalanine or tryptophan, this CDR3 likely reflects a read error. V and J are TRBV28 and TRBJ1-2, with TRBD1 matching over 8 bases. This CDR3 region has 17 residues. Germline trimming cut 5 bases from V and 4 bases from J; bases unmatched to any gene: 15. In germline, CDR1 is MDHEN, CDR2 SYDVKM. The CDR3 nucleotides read TGTGCCAGCAGTCCACCTCCCCCCGGACAGGGATTCTATGGCTACACCCTC. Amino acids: CASSPPPPGQGFYGYTL.

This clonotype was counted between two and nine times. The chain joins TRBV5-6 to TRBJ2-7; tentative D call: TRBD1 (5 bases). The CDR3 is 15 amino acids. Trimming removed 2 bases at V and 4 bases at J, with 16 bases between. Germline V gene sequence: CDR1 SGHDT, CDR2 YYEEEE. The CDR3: CASSLWQGGGYEQYF. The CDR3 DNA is TGTGCCAGCAGCTTATGGCAGGGTGGTGGATACGAGCAGTACTTC.

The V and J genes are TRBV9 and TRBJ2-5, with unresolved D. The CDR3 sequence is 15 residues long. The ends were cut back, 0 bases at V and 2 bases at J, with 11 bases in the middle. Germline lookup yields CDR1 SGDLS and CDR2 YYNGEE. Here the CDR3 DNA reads TGTGCCAGCAGCGTAGAGGCGGCAGAACAAGAGACCCAGTACTTC. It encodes CASSVEAAEQETQYF.

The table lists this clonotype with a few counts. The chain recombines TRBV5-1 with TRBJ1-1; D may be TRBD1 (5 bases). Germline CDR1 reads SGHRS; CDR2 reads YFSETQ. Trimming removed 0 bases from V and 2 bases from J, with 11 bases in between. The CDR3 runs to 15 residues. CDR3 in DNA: TGCGCCAGCAGCTTGGCCCCAGGGATCAACACTGAAGCTTTCTTT. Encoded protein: CASSLAPGINTEAFF. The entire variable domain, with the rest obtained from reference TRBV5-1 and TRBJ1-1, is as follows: KAGVTQTPRYLIKTRGQQVTLSCSPISGHRSVSWYQQTPGQGLQFLFEYFSETQRNKGNFPGRFSGRQFSNSRSEMNVSTLELGDSALYLCASSLAPGINTEAFFGQGTRLTVV.

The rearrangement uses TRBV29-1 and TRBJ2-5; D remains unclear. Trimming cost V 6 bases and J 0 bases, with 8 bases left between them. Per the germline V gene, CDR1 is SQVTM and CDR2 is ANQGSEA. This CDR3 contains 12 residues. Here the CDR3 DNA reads TGCAGCGTCGGACGTAACCAAGAGACCCAGTACTTC. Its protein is CSVGRNQETQYF. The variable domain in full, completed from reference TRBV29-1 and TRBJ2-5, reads SAVISQKPSRDICQRGTSLTIQCQVDSQVTMMFWYRQQPGQSLTLIATANQGSEATYESGFVIDKFPISRPNLTFSTLTVSNMSPEDSSIYLCSVGRNQETQYFGPGTRLLVL.

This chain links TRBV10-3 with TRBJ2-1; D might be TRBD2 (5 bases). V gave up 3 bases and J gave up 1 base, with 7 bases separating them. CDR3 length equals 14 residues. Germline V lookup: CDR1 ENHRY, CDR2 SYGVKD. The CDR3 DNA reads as TGTGCCATCAGTGAAGCGGAGTCCTACAATGAGCAGTTCTTC. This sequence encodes CAISEAESYNEQFF.

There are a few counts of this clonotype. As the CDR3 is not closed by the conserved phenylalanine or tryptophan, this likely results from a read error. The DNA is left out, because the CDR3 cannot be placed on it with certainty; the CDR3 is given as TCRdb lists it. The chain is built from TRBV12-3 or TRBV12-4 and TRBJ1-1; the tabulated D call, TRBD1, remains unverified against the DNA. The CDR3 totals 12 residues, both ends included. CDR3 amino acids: CASSPGTDPECV.